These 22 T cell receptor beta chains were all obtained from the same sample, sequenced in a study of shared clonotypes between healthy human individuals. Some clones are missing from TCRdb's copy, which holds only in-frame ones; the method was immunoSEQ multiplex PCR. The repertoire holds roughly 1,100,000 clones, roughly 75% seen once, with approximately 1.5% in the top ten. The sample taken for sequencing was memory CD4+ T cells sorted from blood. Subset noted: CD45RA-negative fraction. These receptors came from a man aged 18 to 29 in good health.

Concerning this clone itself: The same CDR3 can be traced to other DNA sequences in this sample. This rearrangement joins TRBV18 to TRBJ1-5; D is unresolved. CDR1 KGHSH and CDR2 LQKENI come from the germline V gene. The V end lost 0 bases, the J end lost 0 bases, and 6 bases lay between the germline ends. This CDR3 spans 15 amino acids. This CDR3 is CASSPPDGSNQPQHF. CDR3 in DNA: TGTGCCAGCTCACCACCCGACGGTAGCAATCAGCCCCAGCATTTT.

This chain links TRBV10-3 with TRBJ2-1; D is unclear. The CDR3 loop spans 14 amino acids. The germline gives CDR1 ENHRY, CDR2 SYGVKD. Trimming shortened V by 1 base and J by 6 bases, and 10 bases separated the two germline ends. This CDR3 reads CAISELADSNEQFF. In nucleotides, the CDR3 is TGTGCCATCAGTGAGTTGGCCGACTCCAATGAGCAGTTCTTC.

CDR3 sequence: CASSSRTSGGVTDTQYF. The CDR3 DNA reads as TGTGCCAGCAGCTCGAGGACTAGCGGGGGGGTCACAGATACGCAGTATTTT. This chain links TRBV11-3 with TRBJ2-3, with 15 bases matching TRBD2. The CDR3 has 17 residues. J lost 2 bases, V lost 4 bases, and 4 bases had no gene match. The germline V gene has CDR1 SGHNT and CDR2 YENEEA.

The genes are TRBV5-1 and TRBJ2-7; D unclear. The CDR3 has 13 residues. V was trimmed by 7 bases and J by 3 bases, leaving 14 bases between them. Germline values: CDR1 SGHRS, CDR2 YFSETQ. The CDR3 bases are TGCGCCAGCGGGCGGACCTCTGGCTACGAGCAGTACTTC. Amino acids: CASGRTSGYEQYF.

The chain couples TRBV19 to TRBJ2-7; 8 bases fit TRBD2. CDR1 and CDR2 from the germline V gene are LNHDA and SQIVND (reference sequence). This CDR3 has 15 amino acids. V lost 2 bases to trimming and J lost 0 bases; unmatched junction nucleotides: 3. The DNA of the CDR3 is TGTGCCAGTAGTATATCCAGCGGGAGCTCCTACGAGCAGTACTTC. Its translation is CASSISSGSSYEQYF.

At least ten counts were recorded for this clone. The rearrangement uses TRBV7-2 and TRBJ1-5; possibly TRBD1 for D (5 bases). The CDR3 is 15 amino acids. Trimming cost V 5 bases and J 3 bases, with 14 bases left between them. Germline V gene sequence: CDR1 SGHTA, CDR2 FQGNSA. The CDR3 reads CASSLGEGLNQPQHF. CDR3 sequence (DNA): TGTGCCAGCAGCCTCGGGGAGGGGCTCAATCAGCCCCAGCATTTT.

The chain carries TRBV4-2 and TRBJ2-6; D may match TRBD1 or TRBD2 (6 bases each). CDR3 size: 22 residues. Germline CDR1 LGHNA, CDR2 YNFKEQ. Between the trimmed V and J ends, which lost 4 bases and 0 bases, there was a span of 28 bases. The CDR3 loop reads CASSRSRGATTSRDSGANVLTF. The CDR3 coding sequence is TGTGCCAGCAGCCGCTCGAGGGGGGCGACTACTAGCAGGGACTCTGGGGCCAACGTCCTGACTTTC.

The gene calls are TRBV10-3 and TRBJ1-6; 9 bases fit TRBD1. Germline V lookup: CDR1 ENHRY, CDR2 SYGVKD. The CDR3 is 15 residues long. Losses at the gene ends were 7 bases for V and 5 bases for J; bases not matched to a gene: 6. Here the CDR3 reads CAIMLGQGNNSPLHF. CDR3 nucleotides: TGTGCCATCATGTTGGGACAGGGAAATAATTCACCCCTCCACTTT.

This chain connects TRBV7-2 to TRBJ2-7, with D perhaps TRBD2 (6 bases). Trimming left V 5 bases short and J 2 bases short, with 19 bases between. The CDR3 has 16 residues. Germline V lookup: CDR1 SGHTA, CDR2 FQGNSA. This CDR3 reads CASSAPRGTPPYEQYF. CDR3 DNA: TGTGCCAGCAGCGCCCCGCGCGGGACCCCTCCCTACGAGCAGTACTTC.

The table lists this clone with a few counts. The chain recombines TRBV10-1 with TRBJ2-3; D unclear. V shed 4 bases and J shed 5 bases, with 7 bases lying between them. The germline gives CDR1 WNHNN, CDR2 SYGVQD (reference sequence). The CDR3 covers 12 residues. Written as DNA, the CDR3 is TGCGCCAGCAGTGTGAGAAAAGATACGCAGTATTTT. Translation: CASSVRKDTQYF.

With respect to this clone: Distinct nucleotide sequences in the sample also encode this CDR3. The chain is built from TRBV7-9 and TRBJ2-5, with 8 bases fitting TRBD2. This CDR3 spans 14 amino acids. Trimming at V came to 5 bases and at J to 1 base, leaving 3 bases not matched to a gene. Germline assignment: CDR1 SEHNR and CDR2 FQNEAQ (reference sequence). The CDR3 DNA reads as TGTGCCAGCAGCCGAACTAGCGGCCAAGAGACCCAGTACTTC. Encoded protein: CASSRTSGQETQYF.

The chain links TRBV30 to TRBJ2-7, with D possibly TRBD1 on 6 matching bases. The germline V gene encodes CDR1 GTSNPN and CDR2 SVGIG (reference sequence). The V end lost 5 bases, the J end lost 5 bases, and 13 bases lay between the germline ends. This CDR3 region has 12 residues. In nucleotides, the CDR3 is TGTGCCTGGGGAACAGGGTCCCACGAGCAGTACTTC. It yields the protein CAWGTGSHEQYF.

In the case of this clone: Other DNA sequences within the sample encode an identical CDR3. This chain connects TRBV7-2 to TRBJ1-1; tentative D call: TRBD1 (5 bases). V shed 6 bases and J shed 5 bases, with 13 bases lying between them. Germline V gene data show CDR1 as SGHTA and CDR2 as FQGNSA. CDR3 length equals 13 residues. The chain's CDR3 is CASSFRGGTEAFF. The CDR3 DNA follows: TGTGCCAGCAGTTTTAGGGGAGGAACTGAAGCTTTCTTT.

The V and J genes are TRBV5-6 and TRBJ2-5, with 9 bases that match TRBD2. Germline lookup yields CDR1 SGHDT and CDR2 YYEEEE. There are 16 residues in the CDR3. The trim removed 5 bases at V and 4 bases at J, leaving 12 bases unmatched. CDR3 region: CASSLWGASGTETQYF. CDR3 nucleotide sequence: TGTGCCAGCAGTCTTTGGGGTGCTAGCGGGACAGAGACCCAGTACTTC. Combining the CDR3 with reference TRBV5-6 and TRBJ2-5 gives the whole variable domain DAGVTQSPTHLIKTRGQQVTLRCSPKSGHDTVSWYQQALGQGPQFIFQYYEEEERQRGNFPDRFSGHQFPNYSSELNVNALLLGDSALYLCASSLWGASGTETQYFGPGTRLLVL.

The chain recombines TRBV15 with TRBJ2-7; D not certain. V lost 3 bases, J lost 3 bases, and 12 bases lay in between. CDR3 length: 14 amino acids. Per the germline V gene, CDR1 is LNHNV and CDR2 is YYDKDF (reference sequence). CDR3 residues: CATSSGYLDYEQYF. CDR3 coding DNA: TGTGCCACCAGCAGTGGATATCTAGACTACGAGCAGTACTTC.

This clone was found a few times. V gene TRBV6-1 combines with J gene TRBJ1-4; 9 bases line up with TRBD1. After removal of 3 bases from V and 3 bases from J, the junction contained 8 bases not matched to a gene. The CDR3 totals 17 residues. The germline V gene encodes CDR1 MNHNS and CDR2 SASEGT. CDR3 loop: CASSDGTGTISNEKLFF. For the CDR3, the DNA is TGTGCCAGCAGTGACGGGACAGGGACAATCTCTAATGAAAAACTGTTTTTT.

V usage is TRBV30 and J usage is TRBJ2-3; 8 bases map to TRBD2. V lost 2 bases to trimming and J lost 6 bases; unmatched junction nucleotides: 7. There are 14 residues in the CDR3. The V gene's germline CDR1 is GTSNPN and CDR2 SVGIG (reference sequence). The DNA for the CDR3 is TGTGCCTGGAGTCGCGCGGGAGGTGCGGATACGCAGTATTTT. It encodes CAWSRAGGADTQYF.

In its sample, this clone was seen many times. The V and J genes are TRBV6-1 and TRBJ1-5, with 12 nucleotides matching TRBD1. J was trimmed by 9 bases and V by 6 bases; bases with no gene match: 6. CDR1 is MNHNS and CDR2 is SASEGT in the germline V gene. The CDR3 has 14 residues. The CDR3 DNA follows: TGTGCCAGCAGCCGGGGGACAGGGGGCTGGCCCCAGCATTTT. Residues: CASSRGTGGWPQHF.

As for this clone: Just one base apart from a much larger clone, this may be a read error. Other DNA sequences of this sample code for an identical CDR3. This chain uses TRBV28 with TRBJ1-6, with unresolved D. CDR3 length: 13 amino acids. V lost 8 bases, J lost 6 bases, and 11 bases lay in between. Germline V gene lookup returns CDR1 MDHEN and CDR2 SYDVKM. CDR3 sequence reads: CASYRDGNSPLHF. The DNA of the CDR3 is TGTGCCAGCTACCGAGACGGTAATTCACCCCTCCACTTT.

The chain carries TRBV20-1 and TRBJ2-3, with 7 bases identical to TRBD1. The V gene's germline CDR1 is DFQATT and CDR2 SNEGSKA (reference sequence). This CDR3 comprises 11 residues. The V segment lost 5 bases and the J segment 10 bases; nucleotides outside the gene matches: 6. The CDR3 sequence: CSALGQAAQYF. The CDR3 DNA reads TGCAGTGCTCTTGGACAGGCGGCGCAGTATTTT.

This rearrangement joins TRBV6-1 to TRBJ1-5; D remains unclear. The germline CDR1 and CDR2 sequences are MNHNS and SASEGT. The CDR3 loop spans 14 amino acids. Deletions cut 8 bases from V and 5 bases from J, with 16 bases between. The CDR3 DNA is TGTGCCAGCGCCGGACGGTTCGTGGATCAGCCCCAGCATTTT. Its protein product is CASAGRFVDQPQHF.

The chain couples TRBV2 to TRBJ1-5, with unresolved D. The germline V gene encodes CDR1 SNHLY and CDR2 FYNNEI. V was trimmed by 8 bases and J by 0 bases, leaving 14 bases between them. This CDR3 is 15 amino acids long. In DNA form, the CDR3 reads TGTGCCAGCGGCCGTGAGGGATATAGCAATCAGCCCCAGCATTTT. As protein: CASGREGYSNQPQHF.